The next 5 T cell receptor beta chains were all read from a single sample in a study of cytomegalovirus exposure and HLA in healthy donors. PCR primers comprised 60 Vbeta and 13 Jbeta primers. TCRdb keeps only in-frame clones here, not all; method: immunoSEQ multiplex PCR. The repertoire includes over 95,000 clones, about 80% of them detected once, and 5.4% sits in the top ten. Sequenced material: PBMCs. Every receptor here comes from a woman aged 25 to 45 in good health and CMV-seropositive.

This clone has just one count. This rearrangement joins TRBV6-1 to TRBJ1-1, with a tentative D call TRBD1 (5 bases). CDR3 length: 13 amino acids. Trimming removed 5 bases from V and 4 bases from J, with 11 bases in between. Per germline, CDR1 MNHNS and CDR2 SASEGT. Written as DNA, the CDR3 is TGTGCCAGCAGTTATGCCGGGGGCACTGAAGCTTTCTTT. It yields the protein CASSYAGGTEAFF.

This sequence joins TRBV10-2 and TRBJ1-1; D perhaps matches TRBD1 (5 bases). Germline V gene sequence: CDR1 WSHSY, CDR2 SAAADI. The V gene lost 6 bases and the J gene lost 2 bases, with 13 bases spanning the gap. CDR3 length: 14 amino acids. CDR3 sequence (DNA): TGCGCCAGCAGAGGGTGGGGGGTCAACACTGAAGCTTTCTTT. Its translation: CASRGWGVNTEAFF.

The genes are TRBV2 and TRBJ1-3; D is possibly TRBD1 (5 bases). Germline V lookup: CDR1 SNHLY, CDR2 FYNNEI. V was cut by 6 bases and J by 0 bases, with 12 bases left in between. This CDR3 region has 15 residues. The CDR3 DNA is TGTGCCAGCAGGGATGACAGCAGCTCTGGAAACACCATATATTTT. It is translated as CASRDDSSSGNTIYF.

The chain couples TRBV29-1 to TRBJ2-3, with 8 bases lining up with TRBD1. This CDR3 comprises 13 residues. Germline V lookup: CDR1 SQVTM, CDR2 ANQGSEA. V trimming: 5 bases; J trimming: 3 bases; junction bases outside the gene matches: 4. CDR3 loop: CSVLRGLTDTQYF. As DNA, the CDR3 is TGCAGCGTTCTCAGGGGGCTTACAGATACGCAGTATTTT.

This clone appeared once. V is TRBV7-3 and J is TRBJ2-1, with 16 bases that match TRBD2. The CDR3 contains 19 residues. Germline V gene lookup returns CDR1 SGHTA and CDR2 FQGTGA. J was trimmed by 4 bases and V by 4 bases; bases with no gene match: 10. This CDR3 reads CASSSGTSGRAVIYNEQFF. In DNA form, the CDR3 reads TGTGCCAGCAGCTCCGGGACTAGCGGGAGGGCCGTCATTTACAATGAGCAGTTCTTC.